Listed below are T cell receptor beta chains from one sample, sequenced in a study of blood T cell repertoires in COVID-19. Method: immunoSEQ multiplex PCR; TCRdb's copy keeps in-frame clones and lacks some. The data contain roughly 250,000 clones, roughly 93% of them singletons. The material sequenced was PBMCs or T cells enriched from blood (not recorded which). Receptors originate from a woman aged 40 to 50 with acute COVID-19. CDR3s include the opening cysteine and the closing phenylalanine or tryptophan. The D gene is left open where the match is weak. Not every row has a clone size; where given, it reads once, few, many or a size class.

clone_size j_call cdr3_length d_call v_call cdr3_aa cdr3_nt
- TRBJ1-5 14 - TRBV6-1 CASSEGGWRQPQHF TGTGCCAGCAGTGAAGGAGGATGGAGGCAGCCCCAGCATTTT
- TRBJ1-3 15 - TRBV5-1 CASSLEGGSGNTIYF TGCGCCAGCAGCTTGGAAGGAGGCTCTGGAAACACCATATATTTT
few TRBJ1-4 15 - TRBV9 CASSTQGATNEKLFF TGTGCCAGCAGCACCCAGGGTGCAACTAATGAAAAACTGTTTTTT
- TRBJ1-3 14 - TRBV28 CASRQRGGGNTIYF TGTGCCAGCAGGCAGCGTGGTGGTGGGAACACCATATATTTT
- TRBJ1-6 16 - TRBV30 CAWSAPGVGYNSPLHF TGTGCCTGGAGTGCCCCCGGGGTAGGTTATAATTCACCCCTCCACTTT
few TRBJ2-4 14 TRBD2 TRBV7-9 CASSLQGGRNIQYF TGTGCCAGCAGCTTACAGGGAGGGCGAAACATTCAGTACTTC
- TRBJ1-1 14 - TRBV6-5 CASSYSQGVPEAFF TGTGCCAGCAGTTACTCTCAGGGCGTTCCTGAAGCTTTCTTT
- TRBJ1-2 16 - TRBV23-1 CASSQWEPATNYGYTF TGCGCCAGCAGTCAATGGGAGCCGGCGACTAACTATGGCTACACCTTC
- TRBJ1-6 16 TRBD1 TRBV7-9 CASSQGQGFYNSPLHF TGTGCCAGCAGCCAGGGACAGGGATTCTATAATTCACCCCTCCACTTT
- TRBJ2-3 15 TRBD2 TRBV6-2/TRBV6-3 CASSYREARTDTQYF TGTGCCAGCAGTTACCGGGAGGCTCGCACAGATACGCAGTATTTT
- TRBJ1-1 13 - TRBV28 CASSPADTTEAFF TGTGCCAGCAGTCCAGCTGACACCACTGAAGCTTTCTTT
- TRBJ2-5 13 TRBD1 TRBV5-1 CASSPTGEETQYF TGCGCCAGCAGTCCTACAGGGGAAGAGACCCAGTACTTC
few TRBJ1-2 12 TRBD1 TRBV6-5 CAASTGVDGYTF TGTGCCGCATCGACAGGGGTAGATGGCTACACCTTC
- TRBJ2-7 15 TRBD1 TRBV7-2 CASSLNRGGGYEQYF TGTGCCAGCAGCTTAAATCGAGGGGGCGGCTACGAGCAGTACTTC
- TRBJ1-5 16 TRBD1 TRBV6-1 CASSGRTGNSNQPQHF TGTGCCAGCAGTGGGAGGACAGGGAATAGCAATCAGCCCCAGCATTTT
- TRBJ2-2 13 - TRBV6-5 CASSPPGPGELFF TGTGCCAGCAGCCCCCCTGGCCCCGGGGAGCTGTTTTTT
- TRBJ2-3 16 TRBD2 TRBV3-1/TRBV3-2 CASSQGGSGSGNTQYF TGTGCCAGCAGCCAAGGGGGTAGCGGGAGCGGGAATACGCAGTATTTT
- TRBJ1-2 16 TRBD1 TRBV4-2 CASSQDPTGGRDGYTF TGTGCCAGCAGCCAGGATCCCACAGGGGGCCGAGATGGCTACACCTTC
- TRBJ1-1 14 - TRBV6-5 CASSYGAVNTEAFF TGTGCCAGCAGCTATGGGGCGGTGAACACTGAAGCTTTCTTT
- TRBJ2-3 19 TRBD2 TRBV7-2 CASSLRAHTTSGVTDTQYF TGTGCCAGCAGCTTACGGGCCCATACAACTAGCGGGGTAACAGATACGCAGTATTTT
- TRBJ2-2 17 TRBD1 TRBV5-6 CASSLAGTGGRTGELFF TGTGCCAGCAGCTTGGCGGGTACAGGGGGCAGAACCGGGGAGCTGTTTTTT
- TRBJ1-1 12 TRBD1 TRBV24-1 CAASDRDTEAFF TGTGCCGCTTCCGACAGGGATACTGAAGCTTTCTTT
- TRBJ2-1 11 - TRBV11-1 CASSTGQPPFF TGTGCCAGCAGCACCGGACAGCCTCCATTCTTC
- TRBJ1-1 13 - TRBV2 CARTQDRNTEAFF TGTGCCAGAACCCAGGACAGGAACACTGAAGCTTTCTTT
- TRBJ2-5 15 TRBD2 TRBV24-1 CATSWTSGGQETQYF TGTGCCACCAGTTGGACTAGCGGGGGTCAAGAGACCCAGTACTTC
- TRBJ1-2 14 - TRBV7-9 CASSPKGGLYGYTF TGTGCCAGCAGCCCAAAGGGAGGTTTATATGGCTACACCTTC
- TRBJ2-4 13 - TRBV15 CATTVGGQDIQYF TGTGCCACCACAGTCGGAGGGCAGGACATTCAGTACTTC
- TRBJ1-6 15 - TRBV30 CAWSRGGSDNSPLHF TGTGCCTGGAGTAGGGGGGGTTCGGATAATTCACCCCTCCACTTT
once TRBJ2-3 16 TRBD2 TRBV11-2 CASSTEAGTLTDTQYF TGTGCCAGCAGCACCGAAGCGGGAACGTTGACAGATACGCAGTATTTT
- TRBJ2-7 13 - TRBV7-9 CASSLGAGYEQYF TGTGCCAGCAGCTTGGGGGCGGGCTACGAGCAGTACTTC
- TRBJ1-6 14 - TRBV5-1 CASTEGGYNSPLHF TGCGCCAGCACCGAAGGCGGATATAATTCACCCCTCCACTTT
- TRBJ2-2 14 TRBD1 TRBV7-9 CASSLDRVTGELFF TGTGCCAGCAGCTTGGACAGGGTGACGGGGGAGCTGTTTTTT
- TRBJ2-1 12 - TRBV5-6 CASSLVSVEQFF TGTGCCAGCAGCTTGGTTTCAGTTGAGCAGTTCTTC
- TRBJ1-4 15 - TRBV7-2 CASSNHAGNNEKLFF TGTGCCAGCAGCAACCACGCAGGGAATAATGAAAAACTGTTTTTT
- TRBJ2-3 17 TRBD2 TRBV7-6 CASSSYSGRSGTDTQYF TGTGCCAGCAGCTCATATAGCGGGAGGTCGGGCACAGATACGCAGTATTTT
- TRBJ2-7 14 - TRBV29-1 CSVGGTTRIYEQYF TGCAGCGTTGGGGGGACAACGAGGATCTACGAGCAGTACTTC
- TRBJ2-5 15 TRBD2 TRBV6-5 CASSYTSGGSETQYF TGTGCCAGCAGTTACACTAGCGGGGGTTCAGAGACCCAGTACTTC
- TRBJ2-7 14 TRBD1 TRBV3-1/TRBV3-2 CASSQRTGGREQYF TGTGCCAGCAGCCAGAGGACAGGGGGCCGGGAGCAGTACTTC
- TRBJ2-3 16 TRBD2 TRBV27 CASSLAQAGLVDTQYF TGTGCCAGCAGTTTGGCTCAAGCGGGGCTCGTAGATACGCAGTATTTT
- TRBJ1-6 14 TRBD1 TRBV28 CASSPDREHSPLHF TGTGCCAGCAGTCCAGACAGGGAGCATTCACCCCTCCACTTT
- TRBJ2-7 17 - TRBV21-1 CASSKKTGGRSSYEQYF TGTGCCAGCAGCAAAAAAACGGGGGGACGGAGCTCCTACGAGCAGTACTTC
- TRBJ2-3 16 TRBD2 TRBV19 CASGTSGGSLTDTQYF TGTGCCAGCGGGACTAGCGGGGGGTCCCTCACAGATACGCAGTATTTT
- TRBJ1-2 14 - TRBV30 CAWSVSSTNYGYTF TGTGCCTGGAGTGTCTCATCTACTAACTATGGCTACACCTTC
- TRBJ1-2 13 TRBD1 TRBV28 CASNRDRVYGYTF TGTGCCAGCAACCGGGACAGGGTTTATGGCTACACCTTC
- TRBJ2-5 15 - TRBV4-2 CASSQDGAEQETQYF TGTGCCAGCAGCCAAGATGGGGCGGAGCAAGAGACCCAGTACTTC
- TRBJ2-3 16 TRBD2 TRBV4-2 CASSQRLAGDTDTQYF TGTGCCAGCAGCCAACGACTAGCGGGGGACACAGATACGCAGTATTTT
- TRBJ2-3 13 - TRBV2 CASSARVTDTQYF TGTGCCAGCAGTGCCCGGGTCACGGATACGCAGTATTTT
few TRBJ2-2 14 - TRBV18 CASSPRSSVGELFF TGTGCCAGCTCACCACGTTCTTCGGTCGGGGAGCTGTTTTTT
once TRBJ2-4 16 - TRBV7-2 CASSLGAGLAKNIQYF TGTGCCAGCAGCTTAGGGGCAGGTTTAGCCAAAAACATTCAGTACTTC
- TRBJ2-1 14 TRBD2 TRBV24-1 CATGTSGRGNEQFF TGTGCCACCGGGACTAGCGGGAGAGGTAATGAGCAGTTCTTC
- TRBJ1-6 18 TRBD1 TRBV7-9 CASSLLTTGGIGNSPLHF TGTGCCAGCAGCTTATTAACGACAGGGGGCATCGGTAATTCACCCCTCCACTTT